The clone carrying this T cell receptor beta chain was counted a few times. The target antigen is unknown. The data were obtained in a study of memory CD4+ T cells and cytomegalovirus serostatus. Whole-study context: Healthy Belgian adult donors included roughly ten CMV-positive and approximately 25 CMV-negative people.

This CDR3 is 14 amino acids long. Germline-derived CDR1 and CDR2 are SNHLY and FYNNEI. Trimming cost V 1 base and J 3 bases, with 9 bases left between them. Study-level results: Each of 65 to 70 CMV-associated TCRbeta sequences occurred in one to five individuals.

The authors' processing: Out-of-frame sequences were removed, leaving a few million distinct TCRbeta sequences. The data were produced by immunoSEQ multiplex PCR, yet TCRdb's version contains in-frame clones alone and is incomplete. V and J calls and clone size are those listed in that table; D and trimming were worked out from the DNA. The sample lists some 41,000 clones, roughly three quarters occurring once. Single viable CD3+CD4+CD8-CD45RO+ cells were sorted as the memory CD4+ T cells. Positive selection with CD4 microbeads enriched total CD4+ T cells. The sequencing sample was made of memory CD4+ T cells from blood. The clonotype comes from an adult in good health and CMV-seronegative. The chain joins TRBV2 to TRBJ2-5; D not resolved. The CDR3 DNA follows: TGTGCCAGCAGTGAAGACTGGTCTAAAGAGACCCAGTACTTC. Translation: CASSEDWSKETQYF.